This T cell receptor beta chain was sequenced during a study of TIL therapy for anti-PD-1-resistant metastatic lung cancer. Across the whole study: Tumors were harvested before any PD-1/PD-L1 blockade.

This was the immunoSEQ v3 assay. Libraries were sequenced to around 2 million read pairs (survey) or about 5-6 million (deep). Sequencing was performed with immunoSEQ multiplex PCR; in TCRdb, only in-frame clones are kept and a portion is missing. The sample holds 55,000 or so clones; 80% to 90% are singletons and the top ten take less than 3%. Specified time point: pre-treatment sample, taken before nivolumab and TIL therapy. Germline lookup yields CDR1 SNHLY and CDR2 FYNNEI. The CDR3 length is 13 residues. Trimming took 6 bases from V and 7 from J; bases not matched to a gene: 5. Material: blood, obtained at baseline. This receptor was identified in a person aged 30 to 80 with non-small cell lung cancer. The gene calls are TRBV2 and TRBJ1-2; the match to TRBD1 covers 10 bases. The CDR3 reads CASRATGGGGYTF. The CDR3 coding sequence is TGTGCCAGCAGGGCGACAGGGGGCGGTGGCTACACCTTC.